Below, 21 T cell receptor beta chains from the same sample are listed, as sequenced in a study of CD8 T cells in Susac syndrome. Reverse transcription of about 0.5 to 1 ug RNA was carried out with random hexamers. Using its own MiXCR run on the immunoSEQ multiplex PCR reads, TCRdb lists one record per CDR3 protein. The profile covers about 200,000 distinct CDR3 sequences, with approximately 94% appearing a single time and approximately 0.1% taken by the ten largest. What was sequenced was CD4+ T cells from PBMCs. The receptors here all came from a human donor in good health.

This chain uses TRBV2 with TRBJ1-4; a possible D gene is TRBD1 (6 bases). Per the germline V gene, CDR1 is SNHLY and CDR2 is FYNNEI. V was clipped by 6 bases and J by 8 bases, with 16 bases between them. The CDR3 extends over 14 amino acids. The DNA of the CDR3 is TGTGCCAGCAGCGAACAGGGAGTAAACGAAAAACTGTTTTTT. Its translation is CASSEQGVNEKLFF.

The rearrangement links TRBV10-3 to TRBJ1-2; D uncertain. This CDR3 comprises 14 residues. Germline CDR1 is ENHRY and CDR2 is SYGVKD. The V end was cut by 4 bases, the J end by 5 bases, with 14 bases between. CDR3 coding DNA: TGTGCCATCAGTGGTTACGGGGATAGATATGGCTACACCTTC. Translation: CAISGYGDRYGYTF.

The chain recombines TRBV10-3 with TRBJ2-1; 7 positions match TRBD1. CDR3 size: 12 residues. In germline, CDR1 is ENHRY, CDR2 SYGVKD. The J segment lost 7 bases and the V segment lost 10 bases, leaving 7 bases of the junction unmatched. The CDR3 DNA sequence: TGTGCCAGCCGGGACAGTCGGAATGAGCAGTTCTTC. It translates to CASRDSRNEQFF.

The CDR3 nucleotides read TGCGCCAGCGCGGGGACAGGGGCCTACAATGAGCAGTTCTTC. It yields the protein CASAGTGAYNEQFF. V usage is TRBV5-1 and J usage is TRBJ2-1; 10 nucleotides match TRBD1. Germline CDR1 and CDR2: SGHRS and YFSETQ. J lost 2 bases, V lost 7 bases, and 3 bases had no gene match. This CDR3 contains 14 residues.

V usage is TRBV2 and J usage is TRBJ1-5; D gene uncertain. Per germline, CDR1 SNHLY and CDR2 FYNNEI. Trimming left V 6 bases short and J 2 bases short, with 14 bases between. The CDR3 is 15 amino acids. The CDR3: CASRGRYFGNQPQHF. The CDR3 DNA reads TGTGCCAGCAGAGGAAGATATTTCGGCAATCAGCCCCAGCATTTT.

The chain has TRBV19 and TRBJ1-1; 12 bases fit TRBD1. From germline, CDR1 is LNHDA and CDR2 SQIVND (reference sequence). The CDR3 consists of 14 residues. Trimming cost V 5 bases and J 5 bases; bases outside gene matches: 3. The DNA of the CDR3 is TGTGCCAGTAGTTCGGGACAGGGGGCAACTGAAGCTTTCTTT. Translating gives CASSSGQGATEAFF. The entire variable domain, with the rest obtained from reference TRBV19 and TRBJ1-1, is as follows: DGGITQSPKYLFRKEGQNVTLSCEQNLNHDAMYWYRQDPGQGLRLIYYSQIVNDFQKGDIAEGYSVSREKKESFPLTVTSAQKNPTAFYLCASSSGQGATEAFFGQGTRLTVV.

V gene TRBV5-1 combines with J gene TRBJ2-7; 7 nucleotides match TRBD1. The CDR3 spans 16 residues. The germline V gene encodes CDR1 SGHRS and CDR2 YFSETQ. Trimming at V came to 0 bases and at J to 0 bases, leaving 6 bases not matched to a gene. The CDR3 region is CASSLGRGPSSYEQYF. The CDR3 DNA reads TGCGCCAGCAGCTTGGGTAGGGGGCCAAGCTCCTACGAGCAGTACTTC.

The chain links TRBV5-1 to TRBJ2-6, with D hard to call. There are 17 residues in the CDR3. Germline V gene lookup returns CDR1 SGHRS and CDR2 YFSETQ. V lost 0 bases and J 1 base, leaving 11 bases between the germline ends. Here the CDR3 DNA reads TGCGCCAGCAGCTTGGCCGTCGGATCTTCTGGGGCCAACGTCCTGACTTTC. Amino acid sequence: CASSLAVGSSGANVLTF.

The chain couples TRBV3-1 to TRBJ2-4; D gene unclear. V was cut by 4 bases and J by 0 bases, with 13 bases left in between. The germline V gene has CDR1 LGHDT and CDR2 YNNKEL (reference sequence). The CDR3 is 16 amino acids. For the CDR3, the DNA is TGTGCCAGCAGCCCTCCCGCACCTTTAGCCAAAAACATTCAGTACTTC. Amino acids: CASSPPAPLAKNIQYF.

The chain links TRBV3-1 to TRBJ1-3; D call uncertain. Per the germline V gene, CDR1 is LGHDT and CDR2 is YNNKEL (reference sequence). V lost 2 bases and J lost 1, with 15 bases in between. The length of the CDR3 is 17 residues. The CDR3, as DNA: TGTGCCAGCAGCCAACTGTTTCCGGGGAGTTCTGGAAACACCATATATTTT. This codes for CASSQLFPGSSGNTIYF.

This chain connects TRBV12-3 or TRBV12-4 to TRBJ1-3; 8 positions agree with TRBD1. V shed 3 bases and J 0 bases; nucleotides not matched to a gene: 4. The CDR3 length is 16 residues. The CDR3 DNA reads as TGTGCCAGCAGTTTTCAGGGGGCAGGCTCTGGAAACACCATATATTTT. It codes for CASSFQGAGSGNTIYF.

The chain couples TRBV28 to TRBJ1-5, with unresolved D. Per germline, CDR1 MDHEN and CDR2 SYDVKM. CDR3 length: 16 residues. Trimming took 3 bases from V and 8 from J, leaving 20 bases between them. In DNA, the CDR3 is TGTGCCAGCAGTTTGGAGACTGGGAACAGAGTAGAGCCCCAGCATTTT. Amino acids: CASSLETGNRVEPQHF.

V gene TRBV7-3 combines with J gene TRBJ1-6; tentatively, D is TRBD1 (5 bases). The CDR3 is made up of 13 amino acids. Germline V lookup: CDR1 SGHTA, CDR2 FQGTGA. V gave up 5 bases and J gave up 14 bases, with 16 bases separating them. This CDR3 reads CASSPLAGGTLHF. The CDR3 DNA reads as TGTGCCAGCAGCCCACTCGCGGGGGGAACCCTCCACTTT. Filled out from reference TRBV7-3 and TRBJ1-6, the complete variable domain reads GAGVSQTPSNKVTEKGKYVELRCDPISGHTALYWYRQSLGQGPEFLIYFQGTGAADDSGLPNDRFFAVRPEGSVSTLKIQRTERGDSAVYLCASSPLAGGTLHFGNGTRLTVT.

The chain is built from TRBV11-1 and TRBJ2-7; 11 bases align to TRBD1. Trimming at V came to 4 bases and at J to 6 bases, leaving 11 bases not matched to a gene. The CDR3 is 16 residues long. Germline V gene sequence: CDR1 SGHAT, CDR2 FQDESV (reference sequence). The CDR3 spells CASSSEWDRGSAEQYF. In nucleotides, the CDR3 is TGTGCCAGCAGCTCGGAATGGGACAGGGGGTCTGCCGAGCAGTACTTC.

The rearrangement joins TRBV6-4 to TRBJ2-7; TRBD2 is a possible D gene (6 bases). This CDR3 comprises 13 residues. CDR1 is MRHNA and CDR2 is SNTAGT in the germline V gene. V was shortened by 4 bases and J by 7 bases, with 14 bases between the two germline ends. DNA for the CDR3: TGTGCCAGCAGTGCGGAGGGGAAAGGGGAGCAGTACTTC. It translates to CASSAEGKGEQYF.

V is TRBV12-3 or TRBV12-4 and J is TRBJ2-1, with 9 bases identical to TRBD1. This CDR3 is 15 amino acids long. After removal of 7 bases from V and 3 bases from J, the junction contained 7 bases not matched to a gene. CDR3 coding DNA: TGTGCCAGCAACAAGGACAGGGGCAGCTACAATGAGCAGTTCTTC. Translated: CASNKDRGSYNEQFF.

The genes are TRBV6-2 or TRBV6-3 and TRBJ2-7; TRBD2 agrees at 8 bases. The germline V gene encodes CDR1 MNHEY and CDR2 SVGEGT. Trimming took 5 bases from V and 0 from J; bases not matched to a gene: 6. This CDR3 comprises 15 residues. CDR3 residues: CASSRSGTSSYEQYV. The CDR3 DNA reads TGTGCCAGCAGTCGTAGCGGGACCAGCTCCTACGAGCAGTACGTC.

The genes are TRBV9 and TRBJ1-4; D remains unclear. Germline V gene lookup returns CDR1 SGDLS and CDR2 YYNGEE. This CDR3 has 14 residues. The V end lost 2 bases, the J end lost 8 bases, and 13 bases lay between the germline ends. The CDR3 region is CASSVAGFGEKLFF. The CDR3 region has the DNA TGTGCCAGCAGCGTTGCGGGATTTGGGGAAAAACTGTTTTTT.

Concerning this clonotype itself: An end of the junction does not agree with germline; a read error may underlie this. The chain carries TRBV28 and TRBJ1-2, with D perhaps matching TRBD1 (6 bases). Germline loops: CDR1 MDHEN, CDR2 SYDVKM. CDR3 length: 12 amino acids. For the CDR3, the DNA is TGTGCCAGCTGGGGGCGGAACTCTGGCTACACCTTC. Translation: CASWGRNSGYTF.

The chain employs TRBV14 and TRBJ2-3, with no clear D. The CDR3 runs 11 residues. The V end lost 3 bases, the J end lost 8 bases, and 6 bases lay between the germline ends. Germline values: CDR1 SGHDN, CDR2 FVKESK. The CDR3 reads CASSQELTQYF. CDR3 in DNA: TGTGCCAGCAGCCAGGAACTTACGCAGTATTTT. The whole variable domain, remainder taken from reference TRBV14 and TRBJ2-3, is EAGVTQFPSHSVIEKGQTVTLRCDPISGHDNLYWYRRVMGKEIKFLLHFVKESKQDESGMPNNRFLAERTGGTYSTLKVQPAELEDSGVYFCASSQELTQYFGPGTRLTVL.

In DNA, the CDR3 is TGTGCCAGCAGTCCGACTAGCGGGGGTAGCTACGAGCAGTACTTC. Translating gives CASSPTSGGSYEQYF. The rearrangement links TRBV28 to TRBJ2-7; 12 bases line up with TRBD2. In germline, CDR1 is MDHEN, CDR2 SYDVKM. V was clipped by 5 bases and J by 3 bases; unmatched bases: 5. The CDR3 spans 15 residues.